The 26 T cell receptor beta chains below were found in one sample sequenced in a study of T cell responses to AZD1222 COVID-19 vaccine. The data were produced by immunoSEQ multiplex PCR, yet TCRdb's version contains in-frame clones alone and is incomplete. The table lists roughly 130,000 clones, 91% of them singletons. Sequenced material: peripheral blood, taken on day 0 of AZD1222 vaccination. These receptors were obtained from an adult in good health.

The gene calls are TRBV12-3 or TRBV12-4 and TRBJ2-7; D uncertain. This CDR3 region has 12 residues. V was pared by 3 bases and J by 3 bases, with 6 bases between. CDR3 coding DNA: TGTGCCAGCAGTTTCCACAGCTACGAGCAGTACTTC. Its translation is CASSFHSYEQYF.

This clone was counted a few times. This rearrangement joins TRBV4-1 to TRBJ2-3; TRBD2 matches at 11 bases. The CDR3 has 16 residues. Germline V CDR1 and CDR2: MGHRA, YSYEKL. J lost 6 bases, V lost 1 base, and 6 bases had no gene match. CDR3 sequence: CASSQGDSGGADTQYF. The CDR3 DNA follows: TGCGCCAGCAGCCAAGGAGATAGCGGGGGGGCGGATACGCAGTATTTT.

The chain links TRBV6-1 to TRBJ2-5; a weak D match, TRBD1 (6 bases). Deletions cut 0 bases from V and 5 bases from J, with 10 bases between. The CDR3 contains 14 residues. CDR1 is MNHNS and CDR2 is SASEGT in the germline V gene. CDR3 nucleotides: TGTGCCAGCAGTGAAGCTCAGGGGTGGGAGACCCAGTACTTC. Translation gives CASSEAQGWETQYF.

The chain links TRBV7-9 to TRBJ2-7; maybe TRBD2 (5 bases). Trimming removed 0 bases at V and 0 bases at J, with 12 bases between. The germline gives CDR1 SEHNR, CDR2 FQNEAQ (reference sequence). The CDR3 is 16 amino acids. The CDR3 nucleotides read TGTGCCAGCAGCTTAGCAGGCGGGCCTAGCTCCTACGAGCAGTACTTC. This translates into CASSLAGGPSSYEQYF.

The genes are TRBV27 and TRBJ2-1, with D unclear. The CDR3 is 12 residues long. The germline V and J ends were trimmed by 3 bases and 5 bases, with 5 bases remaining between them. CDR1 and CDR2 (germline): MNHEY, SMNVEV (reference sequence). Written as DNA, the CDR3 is TGTGCCAGCAGTTTTATTGACAATGAGCAGTTCTTC. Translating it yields CASSFIDNEQFF.

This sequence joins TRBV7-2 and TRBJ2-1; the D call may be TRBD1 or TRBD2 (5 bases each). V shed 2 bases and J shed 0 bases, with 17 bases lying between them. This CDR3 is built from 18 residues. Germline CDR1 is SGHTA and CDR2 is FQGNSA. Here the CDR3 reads CASSLRDAALSSYNEQFF. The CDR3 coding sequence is TGTGCCAGCAGCTTAAGGGACGCGGCGCTTAGCTCCTACAATGAGCAGTTCTTC.

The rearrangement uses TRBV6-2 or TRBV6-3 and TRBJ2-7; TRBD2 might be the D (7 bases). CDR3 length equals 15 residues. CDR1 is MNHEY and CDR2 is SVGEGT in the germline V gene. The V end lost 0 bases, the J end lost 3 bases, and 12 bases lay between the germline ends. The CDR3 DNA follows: TGTGCCAGCAGTTACTCTGGCGGGGGCCGCTACGAGCAGTACTTC. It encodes CASSYSGGGRYEQYF.

CDR3 sequence (DNA): TGTGCCAGCAGTTACTCGGGTGGGCCCACTGAAGCTTTCTTT. Protein sequence: CASSYSGGPTEAFF. This chain joins TRBV6-2 or TRBV6-3 and TRBJ1-1; D is unclear. The CDR3 consists of 14 residues. V shed 0 bases and J shed 4 bases, with 9 bases lying between them. Germline V gene lookup returns CDR1 MNHEY and CDR2 SVGEGT.

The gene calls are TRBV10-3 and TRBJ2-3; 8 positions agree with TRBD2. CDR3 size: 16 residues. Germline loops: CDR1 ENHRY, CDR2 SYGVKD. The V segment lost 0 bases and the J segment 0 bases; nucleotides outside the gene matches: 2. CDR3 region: CAISESSGRSTDTQYF. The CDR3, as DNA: TGTGCCATCAGTGAGTCAAGCGGGAGAAGCACAGATACGCAGTATTTT.

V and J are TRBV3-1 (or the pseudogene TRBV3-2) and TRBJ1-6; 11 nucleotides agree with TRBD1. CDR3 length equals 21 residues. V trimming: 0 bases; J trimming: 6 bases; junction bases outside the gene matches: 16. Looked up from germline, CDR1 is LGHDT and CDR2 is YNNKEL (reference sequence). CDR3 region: CASSQEEADRGRTKSNSPLHF. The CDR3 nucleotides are TGTGCCAGCAGCCAAGAAGAGGCGGACAGGGGGCGAACAAAATCTAATTCACCCCTCCACTTT.

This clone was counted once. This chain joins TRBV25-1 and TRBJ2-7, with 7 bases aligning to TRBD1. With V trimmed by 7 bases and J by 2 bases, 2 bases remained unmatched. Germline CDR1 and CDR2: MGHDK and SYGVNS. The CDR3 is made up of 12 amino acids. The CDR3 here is CASIGGAYEQYF. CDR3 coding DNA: TGTGCCAGCATAGGGGGCGCCTACGAGCAGTACTTC.

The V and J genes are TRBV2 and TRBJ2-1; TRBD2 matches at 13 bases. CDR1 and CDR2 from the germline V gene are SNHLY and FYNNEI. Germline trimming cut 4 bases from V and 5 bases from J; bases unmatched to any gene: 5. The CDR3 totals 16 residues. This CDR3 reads CASSGTSGSYHNEQFF. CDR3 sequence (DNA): TGTGCCAGCAGTGGGACTAGCGGGAGCTACCACAATGAGCAGTTCTTC.

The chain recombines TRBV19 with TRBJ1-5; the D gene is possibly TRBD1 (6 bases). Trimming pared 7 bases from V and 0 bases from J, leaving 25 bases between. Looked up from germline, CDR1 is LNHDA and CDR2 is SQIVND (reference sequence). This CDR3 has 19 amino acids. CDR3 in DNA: TGTGCCAGTACCTTGGACAGACCTAATACGCTCTTTAGCAATCAGCCCCAGCATTTT. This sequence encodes CASTLDRPNTLFSNQPQHF.

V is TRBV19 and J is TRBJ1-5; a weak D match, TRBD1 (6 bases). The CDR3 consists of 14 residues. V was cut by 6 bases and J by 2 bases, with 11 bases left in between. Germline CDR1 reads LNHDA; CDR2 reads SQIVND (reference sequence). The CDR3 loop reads CASSIHRGNQPQHF. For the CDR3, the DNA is TGTGCCAGTAGCATTCACAGGGGCAATCAGCCCCAGCATTTT.

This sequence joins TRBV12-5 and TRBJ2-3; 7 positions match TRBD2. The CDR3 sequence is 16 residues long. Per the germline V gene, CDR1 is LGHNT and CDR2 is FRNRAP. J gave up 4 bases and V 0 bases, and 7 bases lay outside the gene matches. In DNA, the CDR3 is TGTGCTAGTGGTTTGGTAGTTAGCGGGTTTTCAGATACGCAGTATTTT. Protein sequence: CASGLVVSGFSDTQYF.

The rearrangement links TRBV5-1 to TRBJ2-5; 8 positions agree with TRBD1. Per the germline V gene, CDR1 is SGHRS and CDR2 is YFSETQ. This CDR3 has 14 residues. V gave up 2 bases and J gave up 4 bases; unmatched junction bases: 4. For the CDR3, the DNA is TGCGCCAGCAGCTTTGGGACAGGAGGAGAGACCCAGTACTTC. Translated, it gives CASSFGTGGETQYF.

CDR3 protein: CASSGAVNTEAFF. The CDR3 DNA reads as TGTGCCAGCAGTGGGGCAGTGAACACTGAAGCTTTCTTT. The chain is built from TRBV2 and TRBJ1-1; D gene unclear. The CDR3 contains 13 residues. V was pared by 4 bases and J by 0 bases, with 6 bases between. Germline CDR1 SNHLY, CDR2 FYNNEI.

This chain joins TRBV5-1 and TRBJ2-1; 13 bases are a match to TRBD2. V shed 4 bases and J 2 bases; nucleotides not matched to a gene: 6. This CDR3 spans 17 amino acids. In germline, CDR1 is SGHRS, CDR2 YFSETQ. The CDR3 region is CASSLTSGRAAYNEQFF. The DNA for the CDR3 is TGCGCCAGCAGCCTCACTAGCGGGAGGGCGGCCTACAATGAGCAGTTCTTC.

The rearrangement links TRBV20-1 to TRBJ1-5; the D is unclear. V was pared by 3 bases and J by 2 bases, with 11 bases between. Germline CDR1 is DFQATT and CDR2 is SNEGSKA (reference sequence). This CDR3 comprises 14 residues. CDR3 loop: CSASEGYGNQPQHF. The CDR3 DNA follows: TGCAGTGCTAGTGAGGGCTATGGCAATCAGCCCCAGCATTTT.

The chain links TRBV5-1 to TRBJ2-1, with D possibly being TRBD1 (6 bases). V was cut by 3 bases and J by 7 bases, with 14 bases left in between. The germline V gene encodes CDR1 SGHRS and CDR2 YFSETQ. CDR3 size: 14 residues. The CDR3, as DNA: TGCGCCAGCAGCTATACCACAACAGGGAATGAGCAGTTCTTC. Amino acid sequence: CASSYTTTGNEQFF. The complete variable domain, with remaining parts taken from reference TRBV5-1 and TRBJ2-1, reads KAGVTQTPRYLIKTRGQQVTLSCSPISGHRSVSWYQQTPGQGLQFLFEYFSETQRNKGNFPGRFSGRQFSNSRSEMNVSTLELGDSALYLCASSYTTTGNEQFFGPGTRLTVL.

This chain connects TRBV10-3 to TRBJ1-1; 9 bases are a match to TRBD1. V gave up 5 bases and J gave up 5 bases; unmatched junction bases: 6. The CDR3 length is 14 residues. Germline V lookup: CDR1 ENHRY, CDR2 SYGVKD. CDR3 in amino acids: CAISHRQGGTEAFF. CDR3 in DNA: TGTGCCATCAGTCACAGACAGGGGGGGACTGAAGCTTTCTTT.

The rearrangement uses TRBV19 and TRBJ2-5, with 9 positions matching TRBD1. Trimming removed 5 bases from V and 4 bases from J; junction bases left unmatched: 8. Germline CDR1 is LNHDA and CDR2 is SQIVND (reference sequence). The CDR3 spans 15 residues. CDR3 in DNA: TGTGCCAGTAGTGATGGGACAGGGTCGCGAGAGACCCAGTACTTC. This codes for CASSDGTGSRETQYF.

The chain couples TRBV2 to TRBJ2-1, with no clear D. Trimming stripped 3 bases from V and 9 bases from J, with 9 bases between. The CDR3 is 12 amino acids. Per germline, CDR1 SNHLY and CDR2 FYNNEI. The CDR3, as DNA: TGTGCCAGCAGTGAGGAGAGATTTGAGCAGTTCTTC. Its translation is CASSEERFEQFF.

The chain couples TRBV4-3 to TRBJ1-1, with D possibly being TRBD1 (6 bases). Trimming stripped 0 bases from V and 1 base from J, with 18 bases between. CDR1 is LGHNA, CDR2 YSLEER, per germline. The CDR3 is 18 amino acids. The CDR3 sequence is CASSQDTASGQQNTEAFF. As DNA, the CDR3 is TGCGCCAGCAGCCAAGATACAGCGAGTGGACAGCAGAACACTGAAGCTTTCTTT.

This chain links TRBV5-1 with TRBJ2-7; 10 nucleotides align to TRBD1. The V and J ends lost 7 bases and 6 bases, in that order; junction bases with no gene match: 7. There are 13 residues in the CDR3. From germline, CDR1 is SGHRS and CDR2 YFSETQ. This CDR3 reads CASGGTGVAEQYF. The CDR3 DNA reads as TGCGCCAGCGGAGGGACAGGGGTGGCCGAGCAGTACTTC.

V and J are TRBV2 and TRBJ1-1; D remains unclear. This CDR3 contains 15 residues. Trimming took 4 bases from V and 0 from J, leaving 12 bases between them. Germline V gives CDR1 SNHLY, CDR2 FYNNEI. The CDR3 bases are TGTGCCAGCAGTGTGTTTGGGATATTGAACACTGAAGCTTTCTTT. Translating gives CASSVFGILNTEAFF.